Each of the 21 T cell receptor beta chains below was sequenced from the same sample in a study of cytomegalovirus exposure and HLA in healthy donors. In the PCR, 60 Vbeta and 13 Jbeta primers were used. Data came from immunoSEQ multiplex PCR; TCRdb stores just in-frame clones and leaves some out. This table holds approximately 150,000 clones, roughly four fifths found once. The sample was PBMCs. All receptors derive from a man aged 45 to 65 in good health and CMV-seropositive.

V gene TRBV7-8 combines with J gene TRBJ1-5, with no clear D. Germline lookup yields CDR1 SGHVS and CDR2 FQNEAQ. V lost 2 bases and J 1 base, leaving 6 bases between the germline ends. The CDR3 length is 14 residues. CDR3 in amino acids: CASSLSSSNQPQHF. The CDR3 DNA sequence: TGTGCCAGCAGCTTATCGAGCAGCAATCAGCCCCAGCATTTT.

The CDR3 region is CASSVQGQPQHF. DNA of the CDR3: TGTGCCAGCAGTGTACAGGGACAGCCCCAGCATTTT. The V and J genes are TRBV6-1 and TRBJ1-5; tentatively, D is TRBD1 (6 bases). V lost 4 bases and J 7 bases, leaving 8 bases between the germline ends. The CDR3 extends over 12 amino acids. Germline CDR1 MNHNS, CDR2 SASEGT.

This clone was seen more than once but under ten times. This rearrangement joins TRBV11-1 to TRBJ1-6; a possible D gene is TRBD1 (6 bases). CDR1 SGHAT and CDR2 FQDESV come from the germline V gene (reference sequence). The CDR3 spans 14 residues. V was clipped by 5 bases and J by 10 bases, with 15 bases between them. The CDR3 here is CASSLQGKGSPLHF. CDR3 nucleotides: TGTGCCAGCAGCCTACAGGGAAAAGGATCACCCCTCCACTTT.

J is TRBJ2-3 and V is TRBV7-3; 8 bases match TRBD2. There are 15 residues in the CDR3. With V trimmed by 3 bases and J by 2 bases, 4 bases remained unmatched. The germline CDR1 and CDR2 sequences are SGHTA and FQGTGA. The CDR3 spells CASSFRGGTTDTQYF. In nucleotides, the CDR3 is TGTGCCAGCAGCTTTCGCGGGGGGACCACAGATACGCAGTATTTT. The whole variable domain, remainder taken from reference TRBV7-3 and TRBJ2-3, is GAGVSQTPSNKVTEKGKYVELRCDPISGHTALYWYRQSLGQGPEFLIYFQGTGAADDSGLPNDRFFAVRPEGSVSTLKIQRTERGDSAVYLCASSFRGGTTDTQYFGPGTRLTVL.

The V and J genes are TRBV5-1 and TRBJ2-3; 9 bases agree with TRBD2. In germline, CDR1 is SGHRS, CDR2 YFSETQ. V shed 4 bases, J shed 3 bases, and the junction held 12 bases outside the gene matches. CDR3 length: 17 residues. CDR3 bases: TGCGCCAGCAGCGGCTTAGCGGGGGCTTCAGTAACAGATACGCAGTATTTT. It specifies CASSGLAGASVTDTQYF.

Concerning this clone itself: At one boundary the junction diverges from the germline segment, which might be a read error. The chain carries TRBV18 and TRBJ2-7, with TRBD2 identical over 9 bases. CDR1 and CDR2 from the germline V gene are KGHSH and LQKENI. There are 16 residues in the CDR3. The CDR3 DNA reads TGTGCCAGCTCCCCACTGGGCGGGAGGGTCTCGGTCGAGCAGTACTTC. Its translation: CASSPLGGRVSVEQYF.

V and J are TRBV11-1 and TRBJ1-4; D unclear. The CDR3 sequence is 15 residues long. The V gene's germline CDR1 is SGHAT and CDR2 FQDESV (reference sequence). V was cut by 3 bases and J by 6 bases, with 14 bases left in between. This CDR3 is CASSLMGMGDEKLFF. The CDR3 region has the DNA TGTGCCAGCAGCTTGATGGGAATGGGAGATGAAAAACTGTTTTTT.

The gene calls are TRBV6-5 and TRBJ2-2; 7 bases fit TRBD2. The junction had 11 bases not matched to a gene; V was cut back by 3 bases and J by 7 bases. Germline CDR1 and CDR2: MNHEY and SVGAGI. This CDR3 is built from 16 residues. The CDR3 spells CASSYGSGGMSGELFF. The CDR3, as DNA: TGTGCCAGCAGTTATGGGTCGGGAGGAATGAGCGGGGAGCTGTTTTTT.

The chain couples TRBV2 to TRBJ2-7, with D possibly matching TRBD2 (5 bases). The CDR3 totals 15 residues. Per germline, CDR1 SNHLY and CDR2 FYNNEI. The V gene lost 4 bases and the J gene lost 0 bases, with 13 bases spanning the gap. The CDR3 loop reads CASSVLARSSYEQYF. DNA of the CDR3: TGTGCCAGCAGTGTCCTAGCCAGAAGCTCCTACGAGCAGTACTTC.

The gene calls are TRBV7-2 and TRBJ2-7; 7 bases align to TRBD2. Germline-derived CDR1 and CDR2 are SGHTA and FQGNSA. V was clipped by 5 bases and J by 5 bases; unmatched bases: 6. The length of the CDR3 is 13 residues. The CDR3 nucleotides are TGTGCCAGCAGCGTTACTAGCGCCAACGAGCAGTACTTC. Translation gives CASSVTSANEQYF.

V gene TRBV5-4 combines with J gene TRBJ2-5; TRBD2 aligns across 11 bases. Trimming took 1 base from V and 5 from J; bases not matched to a gene: 4. The CDR3 spans 15 residues. Germline loops: CDR1 SGHNT, CDR2 YYREEE (reference sequence). CDR3 sequence: CASSLLAGGLETQYF. CDR3 in DNA: TGTGCCAGCAGCTTGCTAGCGGGGGGCCTTGAGACCCAGTACTTC.

This clone has just a few counts. This chain uses TRBV5-6 with TRBJ2-1; 8 bases are shared with TRBD2. This CDR3 region has 15 residues. The V segment lost 7 bases and the J segment 1 base; nucleotides outside the gene matches: 7. CDR1 and CDR2 from the germline V gene are SGHDT and YYEEEE. The CDR3 DNA follows: TGTGCCAGCCTCCTTGCGGGGGGTTCCTACAATGAGCAGTTCTTC. Residues: CASLLAGGSYNEQFF. The whole variable domain, filled in from reference TRBV5-6 and TRBJ2-1, reads DAGVTQSPTHLIKTRGQQVTLRCSPKSGHDTVSWYQQALGQGPQFIFQYYEEEERQRGNFPDRFSGHQFPNYSSELNVNALLLGDSALYLCASLLAGGSYNEQFFGPGTRLTVL.

V and J are TRBV7-9 and TRBJ1-4; D may be TRBD1 (6 bases). The germline V gene encodes CDR1 SEHNR and CDR2 FQNEAQ (reference sequence). The CDR3 contains 16 residues. V lost 5 bases to trimming and J lost 4 bases, with 17 bases between them. This CDR3 reads CASSGVVTGRNEKLFF. CDR3 DNA sequence: TGTGCCAGCAGCGGAGTGGTGACAGGCCGTAATGAAAAACTGTTTTTT.

V usage is TRBV28 and J usage is TRBJ1-1; 7 nucleotides line up with TRBD1. This CDR3 comprises 13 residues. Germline V gene sequence: CDR1 MDHEN, CDR2 SYDVKM. Here the CDR3 reads CASNQGVGTEAFF. The CDR3 DNA sequence: TGTGCGTCCAATCAGGGGGTTGGGACTGAAGCTTTCTTT.

For the CDR3, the DNA is TGTGCCAGCAGACCCGGGACAGGGAGAGTCGAGCAGTACTTC. Translating gives CASRPGTGRVEQYF. The rearrangement uses TRBV6-5 and TRBJ2-7, with TRBD1 matching 9 bases. J was trimmed by 6 bases and V by 6 bases; bases with no gene match: 9. This CDR3 is built from 14 residues. Per the germline V gene, CDR1 is MNHEY and CDR2 is SVGAGI.

The chain recombines TRBV18 with TRBJ2-5; perhaps TRBD2 as D (6 bases). Germline values: CDR1 KGHSH, CDR2 LQKENI. Trimming shortened V by 2 bases and J by 4 bases, and 8 bases separated the two germline ends. This CDR3 spans 13 amino acids. This CDR3 reads CASSPGGIETQYF. CDR3 DNA sequence: TGTGCCAGCTCACCAGGGGGGATAGAGACCCAGTACTTC.

V is TRBV5-8 and J is TRBJ1-4, with D possibly matching TRBD1 (6 bases). This CDR3 has 14 amino acids. Per the germline V gene, CDR1 is SGHTS and CDR2 is YDEGEE. V lost 5 bases to trimming and J lost 5 bases, with 13 bases between them. Here the CDR3 DNA reads TGTGCCAGCAGATTGACAGGATCGAATGAAAAACTGTTTTTT. Translation gives CASRLTGSNEKLFF.

The chain combines TRBV27 with TRBJ1-1; D may be TRBD1 (6 bases). The germline gives CDR1 MNHEY, CDR2 SMNVEV (reference sequence). CDR3 length: 15 residues. V dropped 8 bases and J dropped 6 bases, with 22 bases sitting between them. CDR3 sequence (DNA): TGTGCCAGCTCTACAGGGAATCCCTTTGGCGCTGAAGCTTTCTTT. It is translated as CASSTGNPFGAEAFF.

V usage is TRBV18 and J usage is TRBJ2-7; 7 positions match TRBD2. The CDR3 length is 14 residues. The germline CDR1 and CDR2 sequences are KGHSH and LQKENI. Losses at the gene ends were 6 bases for V and 5 bases for J; bases not matched to a gene: 10. The CDR3 nucleotides are TGTGCCAGCTCGCCAGCCGGGGGGAGGAACGAGCAGTACTTC. Protein sequence: CASSPAGGRNEQYF.

This clone was observed once. This rearrangement joins TRBV6-1 to TRBJ2-5; TRBD1 matches 8 bases. The assigned J gene may be wrong: the sequence end matches TRBJ2-7 better. The V gene's germline CDR1 is MNHNS and CDR2 SASEGT. This CDR3 spans 15 amino acids. DNA of the CDR3: TGTGCCAGCAGTGTACCGGGACAGGCCTCCTACGAGCAGTACTTC. Protein sequence: CASSVPGQASYEQYF.

The chain employs TRBV7-2 and TRBJ1-1; D remains unclear. Per the germline V gene, CDR1 is SGHTA and CDR2 is FQGNSA. The CDR3 has 14 amino acids. Trimming left V 5 bases short and J 4 bases short, with 14 bases between. In DNA form, the CDR3 reads TGTGCCAGCAGCCCAACGGGGATCGTCACTGAAGCTTTCTTT. Its protein product is CASSPTGIVTEAFF.